The present T cell receptor beta chain was sequenced within a study of T cell repertoires in cytomegalovirus infection. Whole-study context: Both a matching HLA type and CMV infection were indicated by public TCR beta signatures. Findings and limits, study-wide: People with CMV and the relevant HLA were identified by cumulative public TCR beta family frequency.

TCRdb processed the reads anew with MiXCR; each CDR3 protein has one entry. The table lists roughly 640,000 distinct CDR3 sequences, around 24% of them singletons, with under 8.5% in the top ten. The CDR3 totals 16 residues. Per the germline V gene, CDR1 is SGHTA and CDR2 is FQGNSA. Trimming cost V 5 bases and J 1 base; bases outside gene matches: 4. There are many counts of this clonotype. Its matching antigen is unknown. Material for sequencing was CD8+ T cells from PBMCs. The source of this sequence is a human donor in good health (CMV status not recorded). Some clones in this sample may be carry-over from other donors' samples. The chain couples TRBV7-2 to TRBJ2-5; 13 positions agree with TRBD2. The CDR3 region is CASSQGLAGSQETQYF. CDR3 DNA: TGTGCCAGCAGCCAGGGACTAGCGGGATCCCAAGAGACCCAGTACTTC. Using reference TRBV7-2 and TRBJ2-5 for the parts outside the CDR3, the full variable domain is GAGVSQSPSNKVTEKGKDVELRCDPISGHTALYWYRQSLGQGLEFLIYFQGNSAPDKSGLPSDRFSAERTGGSVSTLTIQRTQQEDSAVYLCASSQGLAGSQETQYFGPGTRLLVL.